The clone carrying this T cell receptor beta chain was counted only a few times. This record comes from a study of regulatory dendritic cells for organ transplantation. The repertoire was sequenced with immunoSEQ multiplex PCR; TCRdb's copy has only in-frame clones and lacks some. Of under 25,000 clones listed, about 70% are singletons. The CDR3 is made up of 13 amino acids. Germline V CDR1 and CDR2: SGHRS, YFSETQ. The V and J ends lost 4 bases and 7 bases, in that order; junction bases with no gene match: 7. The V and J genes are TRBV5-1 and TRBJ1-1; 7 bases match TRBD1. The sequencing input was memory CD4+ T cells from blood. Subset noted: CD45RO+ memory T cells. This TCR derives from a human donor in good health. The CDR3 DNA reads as TGCGCCAGCAGCCCTGGACAGGAATTTGAAGCTTTCTTT. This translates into CASSPGQEFEAFF.